Below are 21 T cell receptor beta chains sequenced from a single sample in a study of blood T cell repertoires in COVID-19. Some clones are missing from TCRdb's copy, which holds only in-frame ones; the method was immunoSEQ multiplex PCR. The sample includes 180,000 or so clones, around 82% of them seen just once. Sequencing was done on a sample of peripheral blood. The source of these receptors is a human donor with acute or convalescent COVID-19. The donor label of this sample is uncertain.

The chain has TRBV19 and TRBJ1-4, with 10 nucleotides matching TRBD1. The V and J ends lost 3 bases and 3 bases, in that order; junction bases with no gene match: 4. Germline lookup yields CDR1 LNHDA and CDR2 SQIVND (reference sequence). The CDR3 sequence is 16 residues long. This CDR3 reads CASSIPGQGANEKLFF. DNA for the CDR3: TGTGCCAGTAGTATCCCCGGACAGGGGGCTAATGAAAAACTGTTTTTT.

This clone was picked up a small number of times. This CDR3 is CASSPAQGNQPQHF. The CDR3 DNA follows: TGTGCCAGCAGTCCGGCCCAGGGAAACCAGCCCCAGCATTTT. J is TRBJ1-5 and V is TRBV6-6; tentatively, D is TRBD1 (5 bases). Deletions cut 5 bases from V and 7 bases from J, with 15 bases between. The V gene's germline CDR1 is MNHNY and CDR2 SVGAGI (reference sequence). CDR3 length equals 14 residues.

The chain employs TRBV30 and TRBJ2-1, with a possible D match to TRBD2 (7 bases). In germline, CDR1 is GTSNPN, CDR2 SVGIG (reference sequence). This CDR3 has 13 residues. Here the CDR3 reads CAAQEGGWNEQFF. The CDR3 nucleotides read TGTGCTGCCCAGGAGGGGGGGTGGAATGAGCAGTTCTTC.

The chain is built from TRBV2 and TRBJ1-1; no firm D call. Germline V gene lookup returns CDR1 SNHLY and CDR2 FYNNEI. The CDR3 covers 13 residues. V dropped 8 bases and J dropped 1 base, with 11 bases sitting between them. As DNA, the CDR3 is TGTGCCAGCCTAGTGGAGGCGAACACTGAAGCTTTCTTT. It codes for CASLVEANTEAFF.

Notes on this clone: One end of the junction varies from germline; a read error may be responsible. The chain joins TRBV7-2 to TRBJ2-7, with 11 bases matching TRBD2. This CDR3 comprises 15 residues. Germline-derived CDR1 and CDR2 are SGHTA and FQGNSA. The CDR3 sequence: CANSAGTSGTYEQYF. CDR3 DNA: TGTGCCAACAGCGCGGGGACTAGCGGCACCTACGAGCAGTACTTC.

The gene calls are TRBV19 and TRBJ2-7; 9 positions agree with TRBD1. With V trimmed by 3 bases and J by 6 bases, 12 bases remained unmatched. Per the germline V gene, CDR1 is LNHDA and CDR2 is SQIVND (reference sequence). CDR3 length: 16 amino acids. The CDR3 reads CASSIGENRGRAEQYF. The CDR3 DNA reads TGTGCCAGTAGTATTGGGGAAAACAGGGGGCGCGCCGAGCAGTACTTC.

This rearrangement joins TRBV5-4 to TRBJ2-1; TRBD2 matches at 9 bases. Germline assignment: CDR1 SGHNT and CDR2 YYREEE (reference sequence). Unmatched junction bases numbered 10, after V lost 4 bases and J lost 5 bases. CDR3 length: 16 amino acids. The CDR3 DNA reads as TGTGCCAGCAGCCCGCTCGTCGGGACTAGCAACAATGAGCAGTTCTTC. Translating gives CASSPLVGTSNNEQFF.

The rearrangement uses TRBV3-1 (or the pseudogene TRBV3-2) and TRBJ2-5; 14 nucleotides line up with TRBD2. Germline V gene sequence: CDR1 LGHDT, CDR2 YNNKEL (reference sequence). Trimming took 1 base from V and 4 from J; bases not matched to a gene: 2. This CDR3 region has 16 residues. The CDR3 loop is CASSQGLAGGLETQYF. The CDR3 bases are TGTGCCAGCAGCCAAGGACTAGCGGGGGGGCTAGAGACCCAGTACTTC.

The genes are TRBV29-1 and TRBJ2-3, with a tentative D call TRBD2 (6 bases). Germline CDR1 and CDR2: SQVTM and ANQGSEA. Trimming took off 7 bases at V and 4 bases at J, with 12 bases between the two ends. CDR3 length: 12 residues. The CDR3 sequence: CSAAGPADTQYF. The CDR3 nucleotides are TGCAGCGCCGCGGGGCCGGCAGATACGCAGTATTTT.

The chain employs TRBV5-1 and TRBJ1-1; 11 bases align to TRBD1. Trimming cost V 7 bases and J 0 bases; bases outside gene matches: 2. This CDR3 has 14 amino acids. Germline lookup yields CDR1 SGHRS and CDR2 YFSETQ. CDR3 region: CASGQGALNTEAFF. The CDR3 DNA reads TGCGCCAGCGGACAGGGGGCCCTGAACACTGAAGCTTTCTTT. The variable domain in full, completed from reference TRBV5-1 and TRBJ1-1, reads KAGVTQTPRYLIKTRGQQVTLSCSPISGHRSVSWYQQTPGQGLQFLFEYFSETQRNKGNFPGRFSGRQFSNSRSEMNVSTLELGDSALYLCASGQGALNTEAFFGQGTRLTVV.

The rearrangement links TRBV5-1 to TRBJ2-2; unclear D gene. With 3 bases removed from V and 6 bases from J, the gap between germline ends came to 9 bases. Germline loops: CDR1 SGHRS, CDR2 YFSETQ. The CDR3 is made up of 13 amino acids. As DNA, the CDR3 is TGCGCCAGCAGCTCTGCTCGCGCCGGGGAGCTGTTTTTT. This codes for CASSSARAGELFF.

V is TRBV28 and J is TRBJ1-5; no definite D call. Trimming left V 4 bases short and J 6 bases short, with 10 bases between. CDR3 size: 13 residues. Germline CDR1 and CDR2: MDHEN and SYDVKM. The chain's CDR3 is CASSSTVAQPQHF. DNA for the CDR3: TGTGCCAGCAGTTCTACAGTCGCTCAGCCCCAGCATTTT.

The rearrangement joins TRBV5-4 to TRBJ2-6; 13 nucleotides line up with TRBD2. The length of the CDR3 is 20 residues. The J segment lost 1 base and the V segment lost 4 bases, leaving 11 bases of the junction unmatched. The germline V gene encodes CDR1 SGHNT and CDR2 YYREEE (reference sequence). This CDR3 is CASSTVGLAGKVSGANVLTF. In DNA, the CDR3 is TGTGCCAGCAGCACTGTGGGACTAGCGGGAAAGGTATCTGGGGCCAACGTCCTGACTTTC.

The rearrangement links TRBV3-1 (or the pseudogene TRBV3-2) to TRBJ2-2, with D perhaps matching TRBD2 (5 bases). The CDR3 has 13 residues. Germline V lookup: CDR1 LGHDT, CDR2 YNNKEL (reference sequence). V shed 3 bases and J shed 6 bases, with 8 bases lying between them. The CDR3 DNA follows: TGTGCCAGCAGCCAGACCGGGGCCGGGGAGCTGTTTTTT. Translated: CASSQTGAGELFF.

This chain uses TRBV3-1 (or the pseudogene TRBV3-2) with TRBJ2-2; D is perhaps TRBD2 (5 bases). V was trimmed by 0 bases and J by 6 bases, leaving 11 bases between them. Germline CDR1 reads LGHDT; CDR2 reads YNNKEL (reference sequence). The CDR3 consists of 15 residues. The chain's CDR3 is CASSQDEGRAGELFF. The DNA of the CDR3 is TGTGCCAGCAGCCAAGACGAGGGTCGGGCCGGGGAGCTGTTTTTT.

This chain joins TRBV5-3 and TRBJ2-1; D call uncertain. TRBV5-3 is recorded as an ORF, its role being uncertain. The CDR3 is made up of 14 amino acids. Deletions cut 2 bases from V and 12 bases from J, with 18 bases between. The CDR3 DNA is TGTGCCAGAAGCTTTGTGCGTCTAGGAATACCGCAGTTCTTC. This codes for CARSFVRLGIPQFF.

This clone appeared a few times. The CDR3 nucleotides are TGTGCCAGCAGCGACAGGAACACTGAAGCTTTCTTT. Amino acids: CASSDRNTEAFF. This rearrangement joins TRBV28 to TRBJ1-1; D may be TRBD1 (5 bases). The CDR3 spans 12 residues. Trimming took off 6 bases at V and 1 base at J, with 6 bases between the two ends. Germline CDR1 MDHEN, CDR2 SYDVKM. The whole variable domain, filled in from reference TRBV28 and TRBJ1-1, reads DVKVTQSSRYLVKRTGEKVFLECVQDMDHENMFWYRQDPGLGLRLIYFSYDVKMKEKGDIPEGYSVSREKKERFSLILESASTNQTSMYLCASSDRNTEAFFGQGTRLTVV.

The V call is TRBV3-1 (or the pseudogene TRBV3-2), the J call TRBJ2-2; no clear D. From germline, CDR1 is LGHDT and CDR2 YNNKEL (reference sequence). The CDR3 is made up of 13 amino acids. The V and J ends lost 4 bases and 3 bases respectively, with 6 bases between them. The CDR3 sequence: CASSPRYTGELFF. The CDR3 nucleotides are TGTGCCAGCAGCCCTAGGTACACCGGGGAGCTGTTTTTT.

The chain links TRBV3-1 (or the pseudogene TRBV3-2) to TRBJ2-5; D uncertain. Germline CDR1 LGHDT, CDR2 YNNKEL (reference sequence). This CDR3 has 15 amino acids. The germline V and J ends were trimmed by 0 bases and 2 bases, with 10 bases remaining between them. The CDR3 DNA reads as TGTGCCAGCAGCCAAGACAAGAGACAACAAGAGACCCAGTACTTC. It specifies CASSQDKRQQETQYF.

This clone was detected a few times. V usage is TRBV19 and J usage is TRBJ1-2, with 9 bases lining up with TRBD1. Trimming removed 5 bases from V and 4 bases from J; junction bases left unmatched: 8. The germline V gene encodes CDR1 LNHDA and CDR2 SQIVND (reference sequence). The CDR3 runs 15 residues. As DNA, the CDR3 is TGTGCCAGTAGTCTCCCGGGACAGGGCATCTATGGCTACACCTTC. This encodes CASSLPGQGIYGYTF.

This chain connects TRBV10-1 to TRBJ2-1; possible D gene TRBD2, 6 bases. V was shortened by 5 bases and J by 3 bases, with 11 bases between the two germline ends. The V gene's germline CDR1 is WNHNN and CDR2 SYGVQD (reference sequence). This CDR3 spans 14 amino acids. This chain's CDR3 is CASSRYGGYNEQFF. The CDR3 DNA follows: TGCGCCAGCAGTCGCTACGGGGGCTACAATGAGCAGTTCTTC.